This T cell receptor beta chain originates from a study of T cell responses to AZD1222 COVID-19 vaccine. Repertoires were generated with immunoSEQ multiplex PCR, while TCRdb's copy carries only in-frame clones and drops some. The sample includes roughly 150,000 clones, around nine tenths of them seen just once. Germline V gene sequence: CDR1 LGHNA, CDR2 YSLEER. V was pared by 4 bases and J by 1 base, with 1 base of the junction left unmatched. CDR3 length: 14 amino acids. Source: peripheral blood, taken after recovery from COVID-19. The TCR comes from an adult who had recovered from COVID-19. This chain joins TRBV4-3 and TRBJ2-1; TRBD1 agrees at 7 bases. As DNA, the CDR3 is TGCGCCAGCAGCCTGGACAGGTCCTACAATGAGCAGTTCTTC. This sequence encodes CASSLDRSYNEQFF.